The 23 T cell receptor beta chains given below trace back to one sample, sequenced in a study of T cells in Graves' hyperthyroidism and ophthalmopathy (dated by TCRdb to between 2018 and 2020). The protocol used for the library was multiplex PCR. The sequencer listed for this sample is Illumina HiSeq 2000. Amplification of TCR beta CDR3 regions was carried out from RNA transcripts. For the first round of RT-PCR on the TCR CDR3, the HTBI primer set was used together with the Qiagen OneStep RT-PCR kit. Through fastp at Q25 and MiXCR, TCRdb rebuilt clones from the public reads, retaining in-frame beta chains. Each record represents a unique CDR3 protein, reported with the most common genes and DNA among its rows. The sample yields over 700,000 distinct CDR3 sequences; roughly a third were counted once. The ten largest clones add up to around 30% of the sample. What was sequenced was blood. These TCRs come from a middle-aged woman with Graves' hyperthyroidism.

This clonotype occurred a few times. This chain connects TRBV7-2 to TRBJ1-1; tentatively, D is TRBD1 (6 bases). The germline CDR1 and CDR2 sequences are SGHTA and FQGNSA. Trimming removed 4 bases from V and 2 bases from J, with 17 bases in between. The CDR3 runs 16 residues. Here the CDR3 reads CASSSGSGTRNTEAFF. Here the CDR3 DNA reads TGTGCCAGCAGCTCGGGGTCCGGGACACGAAACACTGAAGCTTTCTTT.

The table lists this clonotype with a few counts. This chain joins TRBV4-3 and TRBJ1-3, with a weak D call TRBD1 (6 bases). Germline V gene sequence: CDR1 LGHNA, CDR2 YSLEER. This CDR3 has 14 residues. V was pared by 5 bases and J by 8 bases, with 16 bases between. The CDR3 bases are TGCGCCAGCAGCGTGGGGGGGGCGGCGGACACCATATATTTT. Translating gives CASSVGGAADTIYF.

This rearrangement joins TRBV7-6 to TRBJ2-2, with TRBD2 matching 9 bases. Unmatched junction bases numbered 13, after V lost 1 base and J lost 7 bases. Germline assignment: CDR1 SGHVS and CDR2 FNYEAQ. There are 18 residues in the CDR3. The CDR3 bases are TGTGCCAGCAGCTTAGTTGGCGGTAGCGGGAGAAGAGGCGGGGAGCTGTTTTTT. Residues: CASSLVGGSGRRGGELFF.

There are a few counts of this clonotype. The chain couples TRBV6-5 to TRBJ2-5, with 11 bases fitting TRBD2. Germline lookup yields CDR1 MNHEY and CDR2 SVGAGI. V lost 7 bases to trimming and J lost 1 base; unmatched junction nucleotides: 11. The CDR3 is 17 amino acids. The DNA of the CDR3 is TGTGCCAGCAAAAAACTAGCGGGAGCCTTCACCCAAGAGACCCAGTACTTC. Translating gives CASKKLAGAFTQETQYF.

Only a few counts were recorded for this clonotype. The chain uses TRBV12-3 or TRBV12-4 and TRBJ1-2; no reliable D call. This CDR3 has 14 residues. The V gene lost 7 bases and the J gene lost 1 base, with 13 bases spanning the gap. CDR3 amino acids: CASTLRRNNYGYTF. In DNA form, the CDR3 reads TGTGCCAGCACCCTAAGACGGAATAACTATGGCTACACCTTC.

The chain is built from TRBV4-3 and TRBJ2-7; 10 bases fit TRBD1. V shed 1 base, J shed 3 bases, and the junction held 6 bases outside the gene matches. Germline V gene data show CDR1 as LGHNA and CDR2 as YSLEER. This CDR3 spans 16 amino acids. This CDR3 is CASSQGSGTGVYEQYF. The DNA of the CDR3 is TGCGCCAGCAGCCAAGGATCCGGGACAGGGGTCTACGAGCAGTACTTC.

This clonotype turned up a few times. This sequence may be a read error, since a much larger clone differs from it by one base. This CDR3 reads CASSLAWGQGYGYTF. CDR3 in DNA: TGTGCCAGCAGCTTAGCGTGGGGACAGGGCTATGGCTACACCTTC. V and J are TRBV7-2 and TRBJ1-2, with 9 bases aligning to TRBD1. The CDR3 covers 15 residues. Germline loops: CDR1 SGHTA, CDR2 FQGNSA. Trimming at V came to 0 bases and at J to 4 bases, leaving 3 bases not matched to a gene.

This clonotype came up a few times. The chain links TRBV19 to TRBJ2-5; D tentatively fits TRBD1 or TRBD2 (5 bases each). The CDR3 length is 15 residues. V was pared by 5 bases and J by 3 bases, with 16 bases between. Germline V CDR1 and CDR2: LNHDA, SQIVND (reference sequence). The CDR3 DNA reads as TGTGCCAGTAGTGGGACGGAAGCTTGGAAAGAGACCCAGTACTTC. Protein sequence: CASSGTEAWKETQYF. The full variable domain, its missing parts supplied by reference TRBV19 and TRBJ2-5, is DGGITQSPKYLFRKEGQNVTLSCEQNLNHDAMYWYRQDPGQGLRLIYYSQIVNDFQKGDIAEGYSVSREKKESFPLTVTSAQKNPTAFYLCASSGTEAWKETQYFGPGTRLLVL.

This clonotype has at least ten counts. The V call is TRBV7-9, the J call TRBJ1-1; D is ambiguous. The V gene's germline CDR1 is SEHNR and CDR2 FQNEAQ (reference sequence). This CDR3 is built from 15 residues. V dropped 3 bases and J dropped 4 bases, with 15 bases sitting between them. DNA of the CDR3: TGTGCCAGCAGCTTCAGAGCCCTCCGGGTCACTGAAGCTTTCTTT. It specifies CASSFRALRVTEAFF. Using reference TRBV7-9 and TRBJ1-1 for the parts outside the CDR3, the full variable domain is DTGVSQNPRHKITKRGQNVTFRCDPISEHNRLYWYRQTLGQGPEFLTYFQNEAQLEKSRLLSDRFSAERPKGSFSTLEIQRTEQGDSAMYLCASSFRALRVTEAFFGQGTRLTVV.

The V call is TRBV12-3 or TRBV12-4, the J call TRBJ1-1, with D maybe TRBD1 (6 bases). The V end lost 1 base, the J end lost 2 bases, and 11 bases lay between the germline ends. The CDR3 is 15 residues long. The CDR3 DNA is TGTGCCAGCAGTTTAGGCGGGGACATTAACACTGAAGCTTTCTTT. Translation: CASSLGGDINTEAFF.

The chain uses TRBV6-6 and TRBJ2-7; D gene unclear. V dropped 4 bases and J dropped 3 bases, with 7 bases sitting between them. The CDR3 sequence is 12 residues long. Germline V gives CDR1 MNHNY, CDR2 SVGAGI (reference sequence). DNA for the CDR3: TGTGCCAGCAGTTCGTTCCGCTACGAGCAGTACTTC. It specifies CASSSFRYEQYF.

This clonotype has ten or more counts. The V gene is TRBV9, the J gene TRBJ1-5; weak D call: TRBD1 (5 bases). The CDR3 loop spans 13 amino acids. Germline CDR1 is SGDLS and CDR2 is YYNGEE. V lost 0 bases and J lost 6, with 7 bases in between. The CDR3 loop is CASSVEGSQPQHF. In nucleotides, the CDR3 is TGTGCCAGCAGCGTAGAGGGGAGTCAGCCCCAGCATTTT.

This sequence joins TRBV7-3 and TRBJ2-3; TRBD1 matches at 8 bases. Losses at the gene ends were 5 bases for V and 2 bases for J; bases not matched to a gene: 3. This CDR3 has 14 residues. From germline, CDR1 is SGHTA and CDR2 FQGTGA. CDR3 loop: CASSQGAFTDTQYF. CDR3 in DNA: TGTGCCAGCAGCCAGGGGGCATTCACAGATACGCAGTATTTT. Complete variable domain (other parts from reference TRBV7-3 and TRBJ2-3): GAGVSQTPSNKVTEKGKYVELRCDPISGHTALYWYRQSLGQGPEFLIYFQGTGAADDSGLPNDRFFAVRPEGSVSTLKIQRTERGDSAVYLCASSQGAFTDTQYFGPGTRLTVL.

The gene calls are TRBV11-3 and TRBJ2-2; D possibly matches TRBD1 or TRBD2 (6 bases each). The V gene lost 4 bases and the J gene lost 3 bases, with 15 bases spanning the gap. Per the germline V gene, CDR1 is SGHNT and CDR2 is YENEEA. The CDR3 loop spans 16 amino acids. DNA of the CDR3: TGTGCCAGCAGCTCCGAGGGGGGACGGCACACCGGGGAGCTGTTTTTT. Translating gives CASSSEGGRHTGELFF.

This clonotype was counted at least ten times. The chain employs TRBV2 and TRBJ2-5; D is unclear. CDR1 is SNHLY and CDR2 is FYNNEI in the germline V gene. The CDR3 extends over 13 amino acids. V gave up 2 bases and J gave up 3 bases, with 7 bases separating them. The chain's CDR3 is CASSEFPEETQYF. In DNA, the CDR3 is TGTGCCAGCAGTGAATTTCCAGAAGAGACCCAGTACTTC.

As for this clonotype: The junction differs from germline at one of its ends, possibly a read error. The chain combines TRBV19 with TRBJ1-5, with 8 positions matching TRBD1. The CDR3 covers 13 residues. The V gene's germline CDR1 is LNHDA and CDR2 SQIVND (reference sequence). For the CDR3, the DNA is TGTGCCAGTACCCCCCCCGGGACAGGAAGGCCCCGTTTT. It encodes CASTPPGTGRPRF.

The chain employs TRBV2 and TRBJ2-7; TRBD1 matches at 10 bases. The germline CDR1 and CDR2 sequences are SNHLY and FYNNEI. The CDR3 loop spans 17 amino acids. With V trimmed by 8 bases and J by 3 bases, 16 bases remained unmatched. DNA for the CDR3: TGTGCCAGCGCCCTCGCCCTAACGGGGACAGGGGTCTACGAGCAGTACTTC. Translated, it gives CASALALTGTGVYEQYF.

This clonotype was recorded a few times. The chain uses TRBV6-5 and TRBJ2-5; the match to TRBD2 covers 8 bases. CDR3 length: 14 amino acids. Per germline, CDR1 MNHEY and CDR2 SVGAGI. V was clipped by 8 bases and J by 6 bases; unmatched bases: 11. The CDR3 DNA sequence: TGTGCCAGCCGCGATCTAGCGGGCGAACAGACCCAGTACTTC. Amino acids: CASRDLAGEQTQYF.

This clonotype was recorded a few times. CDR3 nucleotides: TGTGCCAGCAGCCGGGTCGGTCAGGGGGGGAACGAGCAGTACTTC. Its translation is CASSRVGQGGNEQYF. The rearrangement uses TRBV7-9 and TRBJ2-7; D is perhaps TRBD1 or TRBD2 (7 bases each). CDR3 length: 15 residues. Trimming removed 5 bases at V and 5 bases at J, with 19 bases between. The germline V gene encodes CDR1 SEHNR and CDR2 FQNEAQ (reference sequence).

The genes are TRBV5-1 and TRBJ1-1; D not resolved. Trimming stripped 0 bases from V and 0 bases from J, with 9 bases between. Per germline, CDR1 SGHRS and CDR2 YFSETQ. This CDR3 region has 15 residues. The CDR3 DNA reads as TGCGCCAGCAGCTTGGGGCAGACCATGAACACTGAAGCTTTCTTT. Its translation: CASSLGQTMNTEAFF.

This chain joins TRBV20-1 and TRBJ2-3, with D possibly TRBD2 on 6 matching bases. This CDR3 has 16 amino acids. The V and J ends lost 2 bases and 1 base respectively, with 16 bases between them. Germline loops: CDR1 DFQATT, CDR2 SNEGSKA (reference sequence). The CDR3 DNA follows: TGCAGTGCTAGACTTTTGGGAGCTAGCGGCACAGATACGCAGTATTTT. The encoded protein is CSARLLGASGTDTQYF.

The chain is built from TRBV10-3 and TRBJ2-7, with D perhaps being TRBD1 or TRBD2 (5 bases each). CDR1 ENHRY and CDR2 SYGVKD come from the germline V gene. Trimming cost V 0 bases and J 3 bases, with 12 bases left between them. This CDR3 comprises 15 residues. CDR3 DNA: TGTGCCATCAGTGAGTCGCCTGGGGGTGGCTACGAGCAGTACTTC. Encoded protein: CAISESPGGGYEQYF.

The rearrangement joins TRBV10-1 to TRBJ2-5; tentative D call: TRBD2 (5 bases). The length of the CDR3 is 14 residues. Germline CDR1 and CDR2: WNHNN and SYGVQD (reference sequence). The V gene lost 3 bases and the J gene lost 5 bases, with 13 bases spanning the gap. This CDR3 reads CASSDDLASETQYF. In DNA form, the CDR3 reads TGCGCCAGCAGTGATGACCTAGCTTCGGAGACCCAGTACTTC.